This T cell receptor beta chain was observed in a study of OX40 agonist ivuxolimab in advanced cancers. Overall study results and limits: In CD8+ T cells, expanded clones were on average more numerous than in CD4+. With doses of 0.1-3.0 mg/kg, partial responders showed among the lowest clonal expansion.

The germline V gene has CDR1 MDHEN and CDR2 SYDVKM. This CDR3 has 18 amino acids. J lost 0 bases, V lost 1 base, and 10 bases had no gene match. The study sampled blood at baseline, cycle 4 day 1, and cycle 7 day 1. Points on this clone: Its antigen is unidentified.

The assay was immunoSEQ multiplex PCR, and TCRdb's table has in-frame clones only and misses some. The sample shows approximately 110,000 clones, 80% to 95% of them seen only once. V is TRBV28 and J is TRBJ2-3; TRBD2 matches at 7 bases. This receptor was identified in an adult with an advanced solid tumor such as melanoma, head and neck, liver or kidney cancer. This specimen consisted of CD4+ or CD8+ T cells sorted from blood, obtained in a trial of the OX40 agonist ivuxolimab. The CDR3 nucleotides are TGTGCCAGCAGTTTATTGGCTAGCGGCAGGGCCAGCACAGATACGCAGTATTTT. Protein: CASSLLASGRASTDTQYF.